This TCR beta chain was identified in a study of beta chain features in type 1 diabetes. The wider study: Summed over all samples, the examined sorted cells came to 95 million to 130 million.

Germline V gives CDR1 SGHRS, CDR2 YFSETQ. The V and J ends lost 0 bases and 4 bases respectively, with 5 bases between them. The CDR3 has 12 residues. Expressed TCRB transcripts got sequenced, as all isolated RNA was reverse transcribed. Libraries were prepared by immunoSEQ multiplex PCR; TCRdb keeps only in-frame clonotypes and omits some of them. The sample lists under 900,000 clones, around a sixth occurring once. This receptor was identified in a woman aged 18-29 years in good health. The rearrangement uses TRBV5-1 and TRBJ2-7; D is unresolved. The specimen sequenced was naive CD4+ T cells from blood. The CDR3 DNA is TGCGCCAGCAGCTTGGAACCTTACGAGCAGTACTTC. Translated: CASSLEPYEQYF.